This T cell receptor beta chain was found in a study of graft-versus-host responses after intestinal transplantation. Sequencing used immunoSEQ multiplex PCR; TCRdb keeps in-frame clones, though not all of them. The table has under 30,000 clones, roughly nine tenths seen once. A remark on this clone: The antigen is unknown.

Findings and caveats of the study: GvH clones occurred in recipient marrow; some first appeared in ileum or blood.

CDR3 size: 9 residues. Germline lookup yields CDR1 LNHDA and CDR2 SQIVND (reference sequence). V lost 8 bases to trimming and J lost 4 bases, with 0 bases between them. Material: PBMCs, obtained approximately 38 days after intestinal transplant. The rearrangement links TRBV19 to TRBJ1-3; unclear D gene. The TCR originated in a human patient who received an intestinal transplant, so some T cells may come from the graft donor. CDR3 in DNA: TGTGCCAGTGGAAACACCATATATTTT. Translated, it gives CASGNTIYF.